This T cell receptor beta chain was recovered during a study of identical twins. MiXCR, applied by TCRdb to the 5' RACE reads, yields one record per CDR3 protein. The table includes over 550,000 distinct CDR3 sequences, under 8.5% detected once. The sample holds a few counts of this clonotype. V was pared by 6 bases and J by 2 bases, with 11 bases between. This CDR3 has 13 residues. Per the germline V gene, CDR1 is ENHRY and CDR2 is SYGVKD. Separately, the same data were catalogued under a study of yellow fever vaccine responses in identical twins.

This sequence was found in a woman between 18 and 29 years old in good health. Sequencing input: PBMCs. The rearrangement joins TRBV10-3 to TRBJ2-7, with D unclear. CDR3 amino acids: CAISEGFTYEQYF. DNA for the CDR3: TGTGCCATCAGCGAAGGGTTTACCTACGAGCAGTACTTC.